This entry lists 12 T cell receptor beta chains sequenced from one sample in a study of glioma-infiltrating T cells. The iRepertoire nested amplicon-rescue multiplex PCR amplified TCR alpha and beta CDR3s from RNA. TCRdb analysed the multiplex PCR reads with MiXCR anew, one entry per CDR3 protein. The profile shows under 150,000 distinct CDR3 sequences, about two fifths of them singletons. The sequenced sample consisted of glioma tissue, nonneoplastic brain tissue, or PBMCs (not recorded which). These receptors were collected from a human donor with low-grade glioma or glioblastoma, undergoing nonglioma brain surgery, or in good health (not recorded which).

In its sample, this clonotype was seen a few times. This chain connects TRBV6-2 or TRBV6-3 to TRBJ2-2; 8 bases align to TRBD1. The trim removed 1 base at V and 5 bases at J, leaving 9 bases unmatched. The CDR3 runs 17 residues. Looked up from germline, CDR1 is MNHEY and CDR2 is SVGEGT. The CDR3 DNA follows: TGTGCCAGCAGTTACTTTCCAGGGGGCGCGGGGACCGGGGAGCTGTTTTTT. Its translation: CASSYFPGGAGTGELFF.

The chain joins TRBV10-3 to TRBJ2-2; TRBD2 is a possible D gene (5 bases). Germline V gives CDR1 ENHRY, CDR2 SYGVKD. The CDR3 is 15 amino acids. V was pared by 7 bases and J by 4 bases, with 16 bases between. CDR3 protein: CAIKEAQGGTGELFF. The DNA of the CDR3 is TGTGCCATCAAGGAGGCCCAAGGAGGCACCGGGGAGCTGTTTTTT.

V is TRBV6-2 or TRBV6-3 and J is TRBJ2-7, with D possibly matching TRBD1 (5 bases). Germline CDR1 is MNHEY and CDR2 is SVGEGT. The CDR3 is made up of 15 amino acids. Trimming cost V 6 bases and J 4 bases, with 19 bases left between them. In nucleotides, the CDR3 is TGTGCCAGCAGGAATTTCCCAGGGCACCGGTACGAGCAGTACTTC. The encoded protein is CASRNFPGHRYEQYF.

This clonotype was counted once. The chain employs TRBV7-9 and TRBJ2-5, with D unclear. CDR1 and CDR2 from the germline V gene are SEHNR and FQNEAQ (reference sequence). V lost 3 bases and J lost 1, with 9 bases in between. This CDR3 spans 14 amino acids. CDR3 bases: TGTGCCAGCAGCTTGGGCAGCTTCCAAGAGACCCAGTACTTC. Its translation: CASSLGSFQETQYF.

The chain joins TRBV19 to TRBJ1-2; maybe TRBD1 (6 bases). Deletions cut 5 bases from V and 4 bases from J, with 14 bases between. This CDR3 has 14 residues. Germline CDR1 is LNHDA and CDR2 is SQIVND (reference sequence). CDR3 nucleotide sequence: TGTGCCAGTAGTCCAACAGGGATGACCTATGGCTACACCTTC. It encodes CASSPTGMTYGYTF.

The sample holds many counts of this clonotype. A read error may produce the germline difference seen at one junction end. Here the CDR3 DNA reads TGTGCCAGCAGTCTATCCGGAGTTGCAGATACGCAGTATTTT. This sequence encodes CASSLSGVADTQYF. The chain employs TRBV27 and TRBJ2-3; D is undetermined. This CDR3 is built from 14 residues. From germline, CDR1 is MNHEY and CDR2 SMNVEV (reference sequence).

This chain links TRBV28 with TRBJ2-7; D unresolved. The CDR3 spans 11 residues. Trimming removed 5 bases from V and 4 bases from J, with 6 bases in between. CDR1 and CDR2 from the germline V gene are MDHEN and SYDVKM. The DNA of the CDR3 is TGTGCCAGCAGTCGGTCGTACGAGCAGTACTTC. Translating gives CASSRSYEQYF.

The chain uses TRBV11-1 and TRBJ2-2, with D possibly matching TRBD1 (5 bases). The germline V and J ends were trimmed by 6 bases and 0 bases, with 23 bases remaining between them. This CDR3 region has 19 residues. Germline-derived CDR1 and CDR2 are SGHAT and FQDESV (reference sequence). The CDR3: CASRLNYPGRTTNTGELFF. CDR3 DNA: TGTGCCAGCAGGTTAAACTACCCGGGCAGGACAACGAACACCGGGGAGCTGTTTTTT.

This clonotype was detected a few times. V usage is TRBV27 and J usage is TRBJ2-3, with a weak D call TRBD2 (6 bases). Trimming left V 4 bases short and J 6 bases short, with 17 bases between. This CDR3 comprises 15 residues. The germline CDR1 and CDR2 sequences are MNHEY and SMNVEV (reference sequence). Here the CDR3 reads CASSSGWDFTDTQYF. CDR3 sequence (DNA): TGTGCCAGCAGTTCCGGGTGGGACTTCACGGATACGCAGTATTTT.

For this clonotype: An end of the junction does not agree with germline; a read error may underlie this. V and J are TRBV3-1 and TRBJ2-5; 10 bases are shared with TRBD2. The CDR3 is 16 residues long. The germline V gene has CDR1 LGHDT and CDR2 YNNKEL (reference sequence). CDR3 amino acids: CASSHSGLAAQEAQYF. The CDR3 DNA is TGTGCCAGCAGCCATTCCGGACTAGCGGCACAAGAGGCCCAGTACTTC.

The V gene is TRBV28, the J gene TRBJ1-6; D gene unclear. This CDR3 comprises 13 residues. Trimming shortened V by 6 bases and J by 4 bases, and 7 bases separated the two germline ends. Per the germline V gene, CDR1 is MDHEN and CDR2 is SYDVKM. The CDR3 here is CASSPDYNSPLHF. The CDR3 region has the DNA TGTGCCAGCAGCCCGGATTATAATTCACCCCTCCACTTT.

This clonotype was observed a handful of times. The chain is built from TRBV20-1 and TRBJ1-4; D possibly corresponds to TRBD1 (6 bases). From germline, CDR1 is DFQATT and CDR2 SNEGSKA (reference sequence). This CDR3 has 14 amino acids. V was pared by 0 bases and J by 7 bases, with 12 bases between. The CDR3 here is CSAREQGRSEKLFF. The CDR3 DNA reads TGCAGTGCTAGAGAGCAGGGGCGCAGTGAAAAACTGTTTTTT.